This TCR beta chain was captured in a study of blood T cell repertoires in COVID-19. Overall study context: From the United States, Italy and Spain came samples of acute and convalescent COVID-19. Sources were T cells, B-cell-depleted T cells, or PBMCs; the material itself was cDNA or gDNA.

Authors' analysis steps: Estimation of nucleated cell counts was performed using reference gene primer amplification. The protocol was immunoSEQ multiplex PCR, while the TCRdb copy is restricted to in-frame clones and leaves out a portion. V and J calls and clone size are copied from that table; D and trimming were computed from the DNA. The sample lists about 72,000 clones, approximately 85% occurring once. Germline CDR1 and CDR2: SNHLY and FYNNEI. The J segment lost 3 bases and the V segment lost 7 bases, leaving 3 bases of the junction unmatched. This CDR3 comprises 13 residues. The J gene is TRBJ1-1, the V gene TRBV2; 9 nucleotides match TRBD1. This clonotype was obtained from a middle-aged man with acute or convalescent COVID-19. Sequenced input: peripheral blood. CDR3 sequence: CASIRDRDTEAFF. CDR3 in DNA: TGTGCCAGCATTAGGGACAGGGACACTGAAGCTTTCTTT.